The subject of this entry is one T cell receptor (beta chain). The data derive from a study of cytotoxic CD8 clonotypes in ibrutinib-treated CLL. The CDR3 sequence is 14 residues long. Trimming shortened V by 0 bases and J by 8 bases, and 10 bases separated the two germline ends. Germline CDR1 reads LNHNV; CDR2 reads YYDKDF (reference sequence). The method was immunoSEQ multiplex PCR; TCRdb's version includes in-frame clones alone and lacks a portion of them. The sample carries about 250,000 clones, about three quarters recorded once. Source: PBMCs, taken after 24 months of ibrutinib treatment. This chain joins TRBV15 and TRBJ1-4; no firm D call. This clonotype originated in a human donor with chronic lymphocytic leukemia. In nucleotides, the CDR3 is TGTGCCACCAGCAGAGAGCTGGCGGAGGAAAAACTGTTTTTT. As protein: CATSRELAEEKLFF.